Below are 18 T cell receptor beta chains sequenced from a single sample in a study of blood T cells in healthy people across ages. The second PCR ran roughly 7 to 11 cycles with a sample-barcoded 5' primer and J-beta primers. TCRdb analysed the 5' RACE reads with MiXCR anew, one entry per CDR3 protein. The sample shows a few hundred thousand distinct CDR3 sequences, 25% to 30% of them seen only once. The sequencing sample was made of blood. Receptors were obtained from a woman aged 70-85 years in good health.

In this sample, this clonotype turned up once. CDR3 amino acids: CASSNGGFYEQYF. CDR3 sequence (DNA): TGTGCCAGCAGTAATGGGGGTTTCTACGAGCAGTACTTC. This chain links TRBV7-9 with TRBJ2-7; D may match TRBD1 or TRBD2 (5 bases each). V shed 6 bases and J shed 3 bases, with 12 bases lying between them. In germline, CDR1 is SEHNR, CDR2 FQNEAQ (reference sequence). The CDR3 is 13 amino acids.

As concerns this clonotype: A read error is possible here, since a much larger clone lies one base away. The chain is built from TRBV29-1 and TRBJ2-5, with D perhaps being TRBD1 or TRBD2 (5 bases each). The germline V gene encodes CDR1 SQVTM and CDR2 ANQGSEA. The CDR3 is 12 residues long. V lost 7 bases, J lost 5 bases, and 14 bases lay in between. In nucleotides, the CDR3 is TGCAGCGCGTCCTTACGGGGCGAGACCCAGTACTTC. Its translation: CSASLRGETQYF.

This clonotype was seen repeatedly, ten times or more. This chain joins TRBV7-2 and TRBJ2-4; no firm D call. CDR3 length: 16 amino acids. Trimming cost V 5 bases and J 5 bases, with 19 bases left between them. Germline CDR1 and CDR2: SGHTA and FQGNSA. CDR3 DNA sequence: TGTGCCAGCAGCCCAACTCTCGGTCGCAGCGAAAACATTCAGTACTTC. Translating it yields CASSPTLGRSENIQYF.

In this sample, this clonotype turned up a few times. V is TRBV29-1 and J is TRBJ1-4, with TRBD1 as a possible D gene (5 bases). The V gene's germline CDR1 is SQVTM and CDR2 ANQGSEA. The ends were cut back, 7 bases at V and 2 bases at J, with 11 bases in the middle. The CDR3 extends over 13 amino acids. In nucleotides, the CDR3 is TGCAGCGCTACTCAGGGCACTAATGAAAAACTGTTTTTT. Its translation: CSATQGTNEKLFF.

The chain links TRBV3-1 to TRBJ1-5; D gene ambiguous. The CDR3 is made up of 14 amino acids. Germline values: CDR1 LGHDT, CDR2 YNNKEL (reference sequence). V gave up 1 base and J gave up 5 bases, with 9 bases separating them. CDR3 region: CASSQGTPHQPQHF. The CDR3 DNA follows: TGTGCCAGCAGCCAAGGGACGCCCCATCAGCCCCAGCATTTT.

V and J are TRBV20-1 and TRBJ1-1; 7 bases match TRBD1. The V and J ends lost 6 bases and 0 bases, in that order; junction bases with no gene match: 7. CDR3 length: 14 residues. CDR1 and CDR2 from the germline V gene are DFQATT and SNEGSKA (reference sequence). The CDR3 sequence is CSATPTGLNTEAFF. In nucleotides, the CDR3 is TGCAGTGCCACACCGACAGGGCTGAACACTGAAGCTTTCTTT.

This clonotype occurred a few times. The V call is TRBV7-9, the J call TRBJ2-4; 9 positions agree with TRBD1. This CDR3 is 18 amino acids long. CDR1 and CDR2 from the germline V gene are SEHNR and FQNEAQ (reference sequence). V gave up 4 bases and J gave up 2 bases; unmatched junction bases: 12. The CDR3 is CASSSAAGTGLSKNIQYF. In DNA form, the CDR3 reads TGTGCCAGCAGCTCAGCGGCCGGGACAGGGCTATCCAAAAACATTCAGTACTTC. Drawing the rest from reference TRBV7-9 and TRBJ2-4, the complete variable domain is DTGVSQNPRHKITKRGQNVTFRCDPISEHNRLYWYRQTLGQGPEFLTYFQNEAQLEKSRLLSDRFSAERPKGSFSTLEIQRTEQGDSAMYLCASSSAAGTGLSKNIQYFGAGTRLSVL.

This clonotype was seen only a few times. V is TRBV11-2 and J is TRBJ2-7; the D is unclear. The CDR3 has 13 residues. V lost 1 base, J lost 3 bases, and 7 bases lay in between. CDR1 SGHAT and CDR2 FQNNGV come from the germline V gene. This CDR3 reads CASSLGLGYEQYF. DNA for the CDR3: TGTGCCAGCAGCTTAGGACTGGGCTACGAGCAGTACTTC.

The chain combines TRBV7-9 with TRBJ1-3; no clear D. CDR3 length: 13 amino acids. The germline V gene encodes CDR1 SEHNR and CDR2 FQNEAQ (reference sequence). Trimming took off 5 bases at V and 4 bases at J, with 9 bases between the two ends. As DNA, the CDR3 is TGTGCCAGCAGCCCGTCGGGAGGAAACACCATATATTTT. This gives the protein CASSPSGGNTIYF.

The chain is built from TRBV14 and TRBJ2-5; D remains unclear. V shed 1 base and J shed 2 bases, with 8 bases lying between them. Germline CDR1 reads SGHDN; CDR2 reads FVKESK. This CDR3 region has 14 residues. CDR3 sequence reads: CASSQVGRQETQYF. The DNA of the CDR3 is TGTGCCAGCAGCCAAGTAGGCAGACAAGAGACCCAGTACTTC.

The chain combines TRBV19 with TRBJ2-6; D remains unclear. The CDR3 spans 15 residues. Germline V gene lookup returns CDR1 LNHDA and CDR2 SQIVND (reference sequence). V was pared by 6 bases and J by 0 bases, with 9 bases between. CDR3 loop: CASRVASSGANVLTF. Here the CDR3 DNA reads TGTGCCAGTAGGGTGGCGAGCTCTGGGGCCAACGTCCTGACTTTC. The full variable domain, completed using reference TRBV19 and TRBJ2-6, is DGGITQSPKYLFRKEGQNVTLSCEQNLNHDAMYWYRQDPGQGLRLIYYSQIVNDFQKGDIAEGYSVSREKKESFPLTVTSAQKNPTAFYLCASRVASSGANVLTFGAGSRLTVL.

CDR3 bases: TGCGCCAGCAGCCGGGACAGTGTGACTCTTGAAGCTTTCTTT. Encoded protein: CASSRDSVTLEAFF. The chain uses TRBV5-1 and TRBJ1-1; TRBD1 aligns across 7 bases. The V and J ends lost 4 bases and 7 bases, in that order; junction bases with no gene match: 10. This CDR3 is 14 amino acids long. In germline, CDR1 is SGHRS, CDR2 YFSETQ.

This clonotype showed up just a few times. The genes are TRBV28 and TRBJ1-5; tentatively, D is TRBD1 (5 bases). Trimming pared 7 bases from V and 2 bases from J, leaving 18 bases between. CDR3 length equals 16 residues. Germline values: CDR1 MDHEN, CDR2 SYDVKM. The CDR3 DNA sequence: TGTGCCAGCACCTTGGGGGACGTACGGGGCAATCAGCCCCAGCATTTT. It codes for CASTLGDVRGNQPQHF.

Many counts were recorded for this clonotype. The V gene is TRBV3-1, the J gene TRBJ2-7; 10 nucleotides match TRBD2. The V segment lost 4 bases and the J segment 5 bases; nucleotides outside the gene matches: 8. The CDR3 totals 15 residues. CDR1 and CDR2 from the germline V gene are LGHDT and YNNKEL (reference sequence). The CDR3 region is CASSLKREGLHEQYF. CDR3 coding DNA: TGTGCCAGCAGCCTCAAGCGGGAGGGCCTCCACGAGCAGTACTTC.

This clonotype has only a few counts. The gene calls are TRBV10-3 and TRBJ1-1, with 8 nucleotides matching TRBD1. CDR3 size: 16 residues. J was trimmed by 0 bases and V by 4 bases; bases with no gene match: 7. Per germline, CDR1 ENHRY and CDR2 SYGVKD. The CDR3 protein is CAISVGTGRLNTEAFF. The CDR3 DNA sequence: TGTGCCATCAGTGTTGGGACAGGCCGACTGAACACTGAAGCTTTCTTT.

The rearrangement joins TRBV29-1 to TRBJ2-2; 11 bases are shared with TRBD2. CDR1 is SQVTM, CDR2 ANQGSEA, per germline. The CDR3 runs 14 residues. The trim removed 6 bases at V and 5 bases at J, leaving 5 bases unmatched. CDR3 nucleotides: TGCAGCGTGAAACTAGCGGGAGAAACCGGGGAGCTGTTTTTT. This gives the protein CSVKLAGETGELFF.

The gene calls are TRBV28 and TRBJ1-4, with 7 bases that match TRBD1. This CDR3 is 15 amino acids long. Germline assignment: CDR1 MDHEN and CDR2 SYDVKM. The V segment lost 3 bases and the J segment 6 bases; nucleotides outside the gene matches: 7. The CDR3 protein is CASSFRQGFYEKLFF. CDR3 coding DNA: TGTGCCAGCAGTTTCCGACAGGGATTTTATGAAAAACTGTTTTTT.

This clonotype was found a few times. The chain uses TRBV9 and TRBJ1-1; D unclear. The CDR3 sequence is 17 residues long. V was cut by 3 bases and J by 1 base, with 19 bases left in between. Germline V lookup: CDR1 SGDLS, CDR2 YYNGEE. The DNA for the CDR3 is TGTGCCAGCAGCGCATCCTACTCCCCTCGCAGGAACACTGAAGCTTTCTTT. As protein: CASSASYSPRRNTEAFF.